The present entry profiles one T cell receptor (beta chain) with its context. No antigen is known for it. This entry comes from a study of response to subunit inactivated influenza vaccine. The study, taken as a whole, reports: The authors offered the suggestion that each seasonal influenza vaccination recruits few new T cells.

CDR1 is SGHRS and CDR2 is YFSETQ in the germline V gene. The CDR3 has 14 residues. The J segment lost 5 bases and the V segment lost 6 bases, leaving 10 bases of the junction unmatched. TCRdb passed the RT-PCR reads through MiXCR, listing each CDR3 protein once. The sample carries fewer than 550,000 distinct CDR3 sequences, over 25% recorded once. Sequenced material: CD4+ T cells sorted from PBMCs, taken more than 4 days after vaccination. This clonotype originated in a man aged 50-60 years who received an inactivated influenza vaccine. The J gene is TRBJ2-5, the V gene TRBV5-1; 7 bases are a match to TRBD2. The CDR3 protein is CASTRGEGSETQYF. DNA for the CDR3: TGCGCCAGCACCCGGGGGGAGGGATCGGAGACCCAGTACTTC.